This TCR beta chain was recovered during a study of OX40 agonist ivuxolimab in advanced cancers. The method was immunoSEQ multiplex PCR; TCRdb's version includes in-frame clones alone and lacks a portion of them. The sample contains about 46,000 clones, approximately 83% of which appear only once. The CDR3 is 17 amino acids. V lost 2 bases to trimming and J lost 1 base; unmatched junction nucleotides: 7. Germline loops: CDR1 SGHDN, CDR2 FVKESK. This clone was counted a few times. The V gene is TRBV14, the J gene TRBJ2-7; 11 nucleotides match TRBD2. The sequence derives from an adult with an advanced solid tumor such as melanoma, head and neck, liver or kidney cancer. The sequences come from CD4+ or CD8+ T cells sorted from blood, collected in a trial of the OX40 agonist ivuxolimab. The CDR3 protein is CASSQKIAGGRSYEQYF. For the CDR3, the DNA is TGTGCCAGCAGCCAAAAGATAGCGGGGGGGAGGTCCTACGAGCAGTACTTC.